This TCR beta chain was sequenced during a study of OX40 agonist ivuxolimab in advanced cancers. Study-level points and caveats: At doses 0.1 to 3.0 mg/kg, CD4+ and CD8+ clones expanded.

Profiling relied on immunoSEQ multiplex PCR, and the TCRdb table lists in-frame clones only, not all of them. The sample lists roughly 67,000 clones; around nine tenths were seen once. This clone has just one count. Its antigen is unidentified. The source of this sequence is an adult with an advanced solid tumor such as melanoma, head and neck, liver or kidney cancer. The sequences come from CD4+ or CD8+ T cells sorted from blood, collected in a trial of the OX40 agonist ivuxolimab.

This CDR3 is CASSLARNGLGEQFF. The CDR3 nucleotides are TGTGCCAGCAGCTTAGCGCGAAATGGTTTGGGTGAGCAGTTCTTC. V usage is TRBV11-1 and J usage is TRBJ2-1; D gene uncertain. The length of the CDR3 is 15 residues. The V end lost 0 bases, the J end lost 9 bases, and 15 bases lay between the germline ends. Germline CDR1 SGHAT, CDR2 FQDESV (reference sequence).